This TCR beta chain derives from a study of T cell changes during pregnancy in multiple sclerosis. Trimming left V 2 bases short and J 8 bases short, with 12 bases between. CDR3 length equals 13 residues. Germline V CDR1 and CDR2: SGHTA, FQGTGA. Repertoires were generated with immunoSEQ multiplex PCR, while TCRdb's copy carries only in-frame clones and drops some. The profile covers about 86,000 clones, with approximately 89% appearing a single time and roughly 1.9% taken by the ten largest. The source of this sequence is a female donor in good health, enrolled as a control in a pregnancy study. The rearrangement joins TRBV7-3 to TRBJ1-2, with D perhaps matching TRBD1 (6 bases). Sequencing was performed on peripheral blood, taken in the first trimester of pregnancy. This chain's CDR3 is CASSLDGGLGYTF. Written as DNA, the CDR3 is TGTGCCAGCAGCTTAGACGGGGGGCTGGGCTACACCTTC.